These T cell receptor beta chains were read from a single sample in a study of T-cell reconstitution after alpha-beta-depleted transplantation in children. TCRdb re-analysed the PCR reads in MiXCR, keeping a single row per CDR3 protein. The sample shows about 77,000 distinct CDR3 sequences, 15% to 20% of them seen only once. Sequencing was performed on PBMCs, mostly from graft donor cells, taken 360 days after TCRalphabeta/CD19-depleted stem cell transplant. The receptors here all came from a male patient aged 2 to 10 who had a stem cell transplant for acute lymphoblastic leukemia, so the T cells may come from the graft donor. CDR3s include the opening cysteine and the closing phenylalanine or tryptophan. The D gene is left open where the match is weak. Not every row has a clone size; where given, it reads once, few, many or a size class.

TRBJ2-6,few,TRBV7-9,.,CASQGPGANVLTF,TGTGCCAGCCAGGGGCCTGGGGCCAACGTCCTGACTTTC
TRBJ2-7,few,TRBV5-1,.,CASSIAGVLSYEQYF,TGCGCCAGCAGCATAGCAGGGGTCCTCTCCTACGAGCAGTACTTC
TRBJ2-5,.,TRBV19,TRBD1,CASSHRGAQETQYF,TGTGCCAGTAGTCACAGGGGGGCCCAAGAGACCCAGTACTTC
TRBJ2-1,few,TRBV12-3/TRBV12-4,TRBD2,CASSHSGSGYNEQFF,TGTGCCAGCAGTCATAGCGGGAGTGGCTACAATGAGCAGTTCTTC
TRBJ2-3,few,TRBV20-1,.,CSARDYSTDTQYF,TGCAGTGCTAGAGACTATAGCACAGATACGCAGTATTTT
TRBJ2-3,.,TRBV4-1,TRBD1,CASSQGGRGRNTQYF,TGCGCCAGCAGCCAAGGGGGTAGGGGGCGAAATACGCAGTATTTT
TRBJ2-5,.,TRBV12-3/TRBV12-4,TRBD2,CASRPGLAGIETQYF,TGTGCCAGCAGACCGGGACTAGCGGGAATTGAGACCCAGTACTTC
TRBJ1-2,few,TRBV3-1,TRBD1,CASSQLRGQGNYGYTF,TGTGCCAGCAGCCAACTCCGTGGACAGGGGAACTATGGCTACACCTTC
TRBJ1-1,.,TRBV6-1,.,CASRPLGQNTEAFF,TGTGCCAGCAGACCTTTGGGACAGAACACTGAAGCTTTCTTT
TRBJ2-2,few,TRBV7-9,.,CASSPNRELFF,TGTGCCAGCAGCCCCAACAGGGAGCTGTTTTTT
TRBJ2-2,medium-sized,TRBV12-3/TRBV12-4,.,CASSSVQFLARTGELFF,TGTGCCAGCAGTTCAGTCCAATTCCTAGCGCGCACCGGGGAGCTGTTTTTT
TRBJ2-3,.,TRBV12-3/TRBV12-4,TRBD2,CASSSRLAGVSTDTQYF,TGTGCCAGCAGTTCCCGACTAGCGGGAGTGTCGACAGATACGCAGTATTTT
TRBJ2-1,.,TRBV24-1,TRBD2,CATSDPGRFYNEQFF,TGTGCCACCAGTGACCCCGGGAGGTTCTACAATGAGCAGTTCTTC
TRBJ2-1,many,TRBV9,.,CASSRDSGVFDEQFF,TGTGCCAGCAGCCGGGACTCCGGGGTGTTCGATGAGCAGTTCTTC
TRBJ2-4,few,TRBV20-1,.,CSATTDLILKNIQYF,TGCAGTGCTACAACCGACCTAATTCTCAAAAACATTCAGTACTTC
TRBJ2-7,few,TRBV4-1,TRBD2,CASSQDRPSGTSAYEQYF,TGCGCCAGCAGCCAAGATAGGCCCTCCGGGACTAGCGCTTACGAGCAGTACTTC
TRBJ2-7,.,TRBV5-5,TRBD1,CASSNRGSYEQYF,TGTGCCAGCAGCAACAGGGGGTCCTACGAGCAGTACTTC
TRBJ2-4,.,TRBV6-1,.,CACSAGLTKNIQYF,TGTGCCTGCAGCGCAGGGTTAACCAAAAACATTCAGTACTTC
TRBJ2-2,.,TRBV2,TRBD1,CASSEPGQGSTGELFF,TGTGCCAGCAGTGAACCGGGACAGGGTAGCACCGGGGAGCTGTTTTTT
TRBJ2-2,.,TRBV5-1,TRBD2,CASSWGLAVNTGELFF,TGCGCCAGCAGCTGGGGACTAGCGGTTAACACCGGGGAGCTGTTTTTT
TRBJ2-2,.,TRBV12-3/TRBV12-4,.,CASSFESTGELFF,TGTGCCAGCAGTTTCGAGTCCACCGGGGAGCTGTTTTTT
TRBJ2-7,many,TRBV7-9,TRBD2,CASSHPRLAGGYEQYF,TGTGCCAGCAGCCACCCGAGACTAGCGGGAGGGTACGAGCAGTACTTC
TRBJ2-5,.,TRBV12-3/TRBV12-4,.,CASAMAETQYF,TGTGCCAGCGCAATGGCAGAGACCCAGTACTTC
TRBJ2-4,many,TRBV11-2,.,CASSFSRNIQYF,TGTGCCAGCAGCTTCAGTCGAAACATTCAGTACTTC
TRBJ2-5,.,TRBV28,.,CASSFGGKGVKTQYF,TGTGCCAGCAGTTTTGGAGGGAAGGGGGTGAAGACCCAGTACTTC
TRBJ1-1,many,TRBV20-1,.,CSASSLGTRNTEAFF,TGCAGTGCCAGCAGTCTGGGCACCCGGAACACTGAAGCTTTCTTT
TRBJ2-5,.,TRBV20-1,TRBD1,CSASRDRAVYF,TGCAGTGCTAGCCGGGACAGGGCGGTATACTTC
TRBJ2-7,many,TRBV4-1,.,CASSLTGWLRGQYF,TGCGCCAGCAGTCTAACAGGATGGCTACGAGGGCAGTACTTC
TRBJ2-3,few,TRBV4-2,TRBD2,CASSPRTSVTIDTQYF,TGTGCCAGCAGCCCAAGGACTAGCGTGACAATAGATACGCAGTATTTT
TRBJ2-2,few,TRBV24-1,.,CATSAKNTGELFF,TGTGCCACCAGTGCCAAGAACACCGGGGAGCTGTTTTTT
TRBJ2-7,few,TRBV4-1,TRBD1,CASSPDRDYEQYF,TGCGCCAGCAGCCCGGACAGGGACTACGAGCAGTACTTC
TRBJ2-1,few,TRBV4-1,TRBD2,CASSPPGTSGYNEQFF,TGCGCCAGCAGCCCTCCCGGGACTAGCGGATACAATGAGCAGTTCTTC
TRBJ2-1,.,TRBV23-1,TRBD2,CASSPPGDSTSGIESSYNEQFF,TGCGCCAGCAGTCCGCCAGGGGACTCGACTAGCGGGATTGAGAGCTCCTACAATGAGCAGTTCTTC
TRBJ2-1,many,TRBV5-1,.,CASSLARQYSYNEQFF,TGCGCCAGCAGCTTGGCGAGACAGTACTCCTACAATGAGCAGTTCTTC
TRBJ2-1,.,TRBV20-1,.,CSARKIFSYNEQFF,TGCAGTGCTAGAAAGATCTTCTCCTACAATGAGCAGTTCTTC
TRBJ2-5,.,TRBV7-8,.,CASHRSLRETQYF,TGTGCCAGCCACAGGAGTTTACGAGAGACCCAGTACTTC
TRBJ2-7,many,TRBV5-1,.,CASSLDRIDGYEQYF,TGCGCCAGCAGCTTGGACAGGATAGATGGCTACGAGCAGTACTTC
TRBJ1-2,.,TRBV10-3,.,CAISARTDAPYGYTF,TGTGCCATCAGTGCTCGGACGGACGCACCCTATGGCTACACCTTC
TRBJ2-1,many,TRBV3-1,.,CASSLFGSYNEQFF,TGTGCCAGCAGCCTCTTTGGCTCCTACAATGAGCAGTTCTTC
TRBJ1-6,few,TRBV6-1,.,CASSEGTDRRHNSPLHF,TGTGCCAGCAGTGAAGGTACGGACAGACGACATAATTCACCCCTCCACTTT